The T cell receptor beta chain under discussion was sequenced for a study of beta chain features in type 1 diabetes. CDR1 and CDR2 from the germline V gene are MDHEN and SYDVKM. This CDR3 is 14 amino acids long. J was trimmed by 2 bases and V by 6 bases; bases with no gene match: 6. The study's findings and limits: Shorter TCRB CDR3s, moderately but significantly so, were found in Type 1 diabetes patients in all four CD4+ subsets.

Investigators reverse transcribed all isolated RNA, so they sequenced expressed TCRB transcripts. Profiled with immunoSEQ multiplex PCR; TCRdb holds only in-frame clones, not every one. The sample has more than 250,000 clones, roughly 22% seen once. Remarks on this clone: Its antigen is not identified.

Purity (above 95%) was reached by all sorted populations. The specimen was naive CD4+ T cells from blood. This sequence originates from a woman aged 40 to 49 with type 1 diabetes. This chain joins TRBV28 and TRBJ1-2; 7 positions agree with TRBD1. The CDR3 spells CASSTEQGNYGYTF. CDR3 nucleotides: TGTGCCAGCAGCACCGAACAGGGGAACTATGGCTACACCTTC.